A single sample is the source of the 21 T cell receptor beta chains below, sequenced in a study of identical twins. TCRdb reprocessed the 5' RACE reads with MiXCR, giving one entry per CDR3 protein. The sample carries around 570,000 distinct CDR3 sequences, 7.5% to 10% recorded once. These records were also assigned to another study, of yellow fever vaccine responses in identical twins.

The sequencing sample was made of PBMCs. The receptor source for this set is a woman aged 18-35 years in good health.

The sample holds a few counts of this clonotype. The rearrangement uses TRBV7-8 and TRBJ2-5; 14 nucleotides agree with TRBD2. This CDR3 contains 17 residues. Unmatched junction bases numbered 9, after V lost 4 bases and J lost 5 bases. Germline assignment: CDR1 SGHVS and CDR2 FQNEAQ. Written as DNA, the CDR3 is TGTGCCAGCAGCTCGGGGACTAGCGGGAGAGGGAGGGAGACCCAGTACTTC. Its protein is CASSSGTSGRGRETQYF.

This clonotype has a handful of counts. V and J are TRBV10-3 and TRBJ1-6; 9 bases agree with TRBD1. Germline trimming cut 11 bases from V and 10 bases from J; bases unmatched to any gene: 15. CDR3 size: 15 residues. From germline, CDR1 is ENHRY and CDR2 SYGVKD. The CDR3, as DNA: TGTGCCGTCGGAGCCGGGACAGGGATCTTGTCACCCCTCCACTTT. As protein: CAVGAGTGILSPLHF.

In its sample, this clonotype was seen a few times. The V call is TRBV12-5, the J call TRBJ2-5; TRBD1 matches 10 bases. Germline assignment: CDR1 LGHNT and CDR2 FRNRAP. There are 18 residues in the CDR3. V was clipped by 2 bases and J by 0 bases; unmatched bases: 9. In DNA, the CDR3 is TGTGCTAGTGGTTTGCCACACCGGGACAGGGGTGACCAAGAGACCCAGTACTTC. It codes for CASGLPHRDRGDQETQYF.

The sample holds many counts of this clonotype. The DNA of the CDR3 is TGTGCCATCAGTGAGTCGAGGGAAACTGAAGCTTTCTTT. The encoded protein is CAISESRETEAFF. The gene calls are TRBV10-3 and TRBJ1-1; D gene unclear. Looked up from germline, CDR1 is ENHRY and CDR2 is SYGVKD. This CDR3 has 13 amino acids. Deletions cut 0 bases from V and 5 bases from J, with 7 bases between.

This clonotype was recorded many times. The chain couples TRBV4-3 to TRBJ2-1, with D tentatively TRBD2 (5 bases). In germline, CDR1 is LGHNA, CDR2 YSLEER. The CDR3 spans 14 residues. Trimming removed 5 bases at V and 7 bases at J, with 15 bases between. The DNA of the CDR3 is TGCGCCAGCAGCACCGAGGGCTTCCTAAATGAGCAGTTCTTC. Translation gives CASSTEGFLNEQFF.

Many counts were recorded for this clonotype. V gene TRBV11-2 combines with J gene TRBJ1-1; D is uncertain. Germline CDR1 SGHAT, CDR2 FQNNGV. V was pared by 3 bases and J by 1 base, with 3 bases between. The length of the CDR3 is 12 residues. The CDR3 region has the DNA TGTGCCAGCAGCTTGTGGAACACTGAAGCTTTCTTT. It translates to CASSLWNTEAFF.

This clonotype was seen ten or more times. The chain uses TRBV29-1 and TRBJ2-3, with 13 bases that match TRBD2. The germline CDR1 and CDR2 sequences are SQVTM and ANQGSEA. This CDR3 region has 16 residues. Unmatched junction bases numbered 11, after V lost 3 bases and J lost 8 bases. The chain's CDR3 is CSVDKTRTSGSVTQYF. CDR3 DNA: TGCAGCGTTGATAAAACCCGGACTAGCGGGAGTGTTACGCAGTATTTT.

Many counts were recorded for this clonotype. The CDR3 DNA is TGCGCCAGCAGCCAAGACCAGGGCTTCATGAAAAACATTCAGTACTTC. It is translated as CASSQDQGFMKNIQYF. V usage is TRBV4-3 and J usage is TRBJ2-4; weak D call: TRBD1 (5 bases). The CDR3 is made up of 16 amino acids. Trimming stripped 0 bases from V and 4 bases from J, with 13 bases between. Germline loops: CDR1 LGHNA, CDR2 YSLEER.

The CDR3 DNA is TGTGCCATCAGTGATGGGCTAGCGGGAACCCCTGAAGAGACCCAGTACTTC. Translation gives CAISDGLAGTPEETQYF. The gene calls are TRBV10-3 and TRBJ2-5; 9 positions agree with TRBD2. Trimming removed 3 bases from V and 3 bases from J; junction bases left unmatched: 11. CDR1 and CDR2 (germline): ENHRY, SYGVKD. There are 17 residues in the CDR3.

The chain employs TRBV27 and TRBJ2-7; D unresolved. Germline assignment: CDR1 MNHEY and CDR2 SMNVEV (reference sequence). V was trimmed by 3 bases and J by 13 bases, leaving 13 bases between them. This CDR3 is built from 11 residues. CDR3 sequence reads: CASSFRAPDYF. The CDR3, as DNA: TGTGCCAGCAGTTTCCGGGCGCCGGACTACTTC.

This clonotype was counted many times. The chain recombines TRBV20-1 with TRBJ2-7, with 9 bases identical to TRBD1. The CDR3 is 15 residues long. The junction had 12 bases not matched to a gene; V was cut back by 6 bases and J by 3 bases. CDR1 is DFQATT and CDR2 is SNEGSKA in the germline V gene (reference sequence). CDR3: CSALPYSGQGYEQYF. CDR3 in DNA: TGCAGTGCCCTCCCGTATTCGGGACAGGGCTACGAGCAGTACTTC.

This clonotype has more than one count but fewer than ten. V is TRBV27 and J is TRBJ2-1; TRBD1 might be the D (6 bases). The CDR3 runs to 14 residues. The V end was cut by 4 bases, the J end by 4 bases, with 11 bases between. Germline CDR1 reads MNHEY; CDR2 reads SMNVEV (reference sequence). This CDR3 is CASSSQGVYNEQFF. CDR3 coding DNA: TGTGCCAGCAGTTCACAGGGTGTGTACAATGAGCAGTTCTTC.

V and J are TRBV7-9 and TRBJ2-3; D uncertain. The CDR3 contains 15 residues. The V end lost 6 bases, the J end lost 1 base, and 14 bases lay between the germline ends. Germline V gives CDR1 SEHNR, CDR2 FQNEAQ (reference sequence). CDR3 DNA: TGTGCCAGCAGTCACGGTCCCGAAGGCACAGATACGCAGTATTTT. Protein: CASSHGPEGTDTQYF.

The chain combines TRBV28 with TRBJ1-6, with 7 nucleotides matching TRBD1. Germline lookup yields CDR1 MDHEN and CDR2 SYDVKM. The CDR3 is 13 amino acids. J was trimmed by 9 bases and V by 6 bases; bases with no gene match: 5. In DNA form, the CDR3 reads TGTGCCAGCAGCGACAGGGCTACTTCACCCCTCCACTTT. Translating it yields CASSDRATSPLHF.

This clonotype was picked up many times. The chain combines TRBV28 with TRBJ2-7, with D perhaps matching TRBD1 or TRBD2 (5 bases each). This CDR3 spans 18 amino acids. CDR1 is MDHEN and CDR2 is SYDVKM in the germline V gene. V lost 5 bases to trimming and J lost 0 bases, with 23 bases between them. The CDR3 region is CASSGLGVGDDPSYEQYF. Written as DNA, the CDR3 is TGTGCCAGCAGTGGGCTAGGTGTTGGGGACGACCCCTCCTACGAGCAGTACTTC.

This clonotype was counted a few times. The rearrangement uses TRBV7-3 and TRBJ2-1; TRBD1 or TRBD2 may be the D gene (5 bases each). The CDR3 is 15 residues long. Germline CDR1 reads SGHTA; CDR2 reads FQGTGA. The V and J ends lost 1 base and 6 bases respectively, with 13 bases between them. The CDR3 spells CASSLRGAGFNEQFF. In DNA, the CDR3 is TGTGCCAGCAGCTTAAGAGGGGCCGGGTTCAATGAGCAGTTCTTC.

V gene TRBV29-1 combines with J gene TRBJ2-7; TRBD1 matches at 12 bases. The trim removed 6 bases at V and 5 bases at J, leaving 8 bases unmatched. Germline V gene sequence: CDR1 SQVTM, CDR2 ANQGSEA. CDR3 length equals 14 residues. This CDR3 is CSVRGTGGFHEQYF. For the CDR3, the DNA is TGCAGCGTCCGGGGGACAGGGGGCTTTCACGAGCAGTACTTC.

This clonotype has more than one count but fewer than ten. The chain uses TRBV7-8 and TRBJ2-3, with D possibly matching TRBD1 (5 bases). Per the germline V gene, CDR1 is SGHVS and CDR2 is FQNEAQ. Trimming stripped 0 bases from V and 4 bases from J, with 23 bases between. This CDR3 contains 19 residues. The CDR3 DNA is TGTGCCAGCAGCTTAGCACCAATTGGGGCGGATACGACGCCAGATACGCAGTATTTT. Translating it yields CASSLAPIGADTTPDTQYF. Together with reference TRBV7-8 and TRBJ2-3, the CDR3 gives the full variable domain: GAGVSQSPRYKVAKRGQDVALRCDPISGHVSLFWYQQALGQGPEFLTYFQNEAQLDKSGLPSDRFFAERPEGSVSTLKIQRTQQEDSAVYLCASSLAPIGADTTPDTQYFGPGTRLTVL.

This clonotype was picked up many times. V and J are TRBV6-2 or TRBV6-3 and TRBJ1-2; unclear D gene. The germline gives CDR1 MNHEY, CDR2 SVGEGT. The CDR3 extends over 15 amino acids. V lost 4 bases and J 4 bases, leaving 16 bases between the germline ends. The CDR3 region is CASSSIPSSPYGYTF. In DNA form, the CDR3 reads TGTGCCAGCAGTTCGATACCGTCCAGCCCCTATGGCTACACCTTC.

There are a few counts of this clonotype. This chain links TRBV20-1 with TRBJ2-1; 11 nucleotides align to TRBD1. V dropped 5 bases and J dropped 3; count of bases not matched to a gene: 3. Germline V gives CDR1 DFQATT, CDR2 SNEGSKA (reference sequence). This CDR3 is built from 14 residues. The CDR3 region is CSAQGTGGYNEQFF. In DNA, the CDR3 is TGCAGTGCTCAAGGGACAGGGGGCTACAATGAGCAGTTCTTC.

This clonotype came up many times. V and J are TRBV18 and TRBJ2-1; 8 bases line up with TRBD1. V shed 5 bases, J shed 1 base, and the junction held 7 bases outside the gene matches. CDR3 size: 16 residues. Germline CDR1 and CDR2: KGHSH and LQKENI. DNA of the CDR3: TGTGCCAGCTCAGTGACAGGGGTTGGGTCCTACAATGAGCAGTTCTTC. It specifies CASSVTGVGSYNEQFF.